These 21 T cell receptor beta chains came from one sample sequenced in a study of blood T cell repertoires in COVID-19 (dated by TCRdb to about 2020). Library prep was done by the immunoSEQ multiplex PCR assay. As stored in TCRdb, this immuneACCESS dataset retains in-frame rearrangements with V and J assigned. A fraction of the clones does not appear; measured against another copy, unresolved V genes explain less than half of the discrepancy, and the remainder lacks a known reason. The sample contains 200,000 to 250,000 clones, 83% of them found a single time. Around 1.3% of the sample is held by the ten biggest clonotypes. The sample was peripheral blood. Receptors were obtained from a woman aged 25 to 39 with COVID-19, enrolled during active disease.

This clone was recorded once. The chain joins TRBV3-1 (or the pseudogene TRBV3-2) to TRBJ2-3, with D perhaps matching TRBD2 (7 bases). The CDR3 has 15 amino acids. Trimming pared 5 bases from V and 6 bases from J, leaving 18 bases between. The germline gives CDR1 LGHDT, CDR2 YNNKEL (reference sequence). The CDR3 here is CASSLGAGARDTQYF. In DNA form, the CDR3 reads TGTGCCAGCAGCTTGGGGGCGGGGGCGCGCGATACGCAGTATTTT.

This clone was detected once. The CDR3 bases are TGTGCCAGCAGTACTCGACAGGGGGCGCATAATGGCTACACCTTC. Its protein is CASSTRQGAHNGYTF. J is TRBJ1-2 and V is TRBV27, with 10 positions matching TRBD1. The CDR3 is made up of 15 amino acids. Trimming at V came to 5 bases and at J to 6 bases, leaving 9 bases not matched to a gene. CDR1 and CDR2 (germline): MNHEY, SMNVEV (reference sequence).

The chain has TRBV7-9 and TRBJ1-3; D is unresolved. V was pared by 10 bases and J by 0 bases, with 10 bases between. Germline V gene data show CDR1 as SEHNR and CDR2 as FQNEAQ (reference sequence). There are 13 residues in the CDR3. CDR3 residues: CATVWASGNTIYF. Here the CDR3 DNA reads TGTGCCACCGTTTGGGCCTCTGGAAACACCATATATTTT. The variable domain in full, completed from reference TRBV7-9 and TRBJ1-3, reads DTGVSQNPRHKITKRGQNVTFRCDPISEHNRLYWYRQTLGQGPEFLTYFQNEAQLEKSRLLSDRFSAERPKGSFSTLEIQRTEQGDSAMYLCATVWASGNTIYFGEGSWLTVV.

The chain links TRBV28 to TRBJ1-1, with 8 bases that match TRBD1. Germline V gene data show CDR1 as MDHEN and CDR2 as SYDVKM. The CDR3 extends over 15 amino acids. V shed 3 bases, J shed 4 bases, and the junction held 7 bases outside the gene matches. The CDR3 DNA sequence: TGTGCCAGCAGTTTGACAGGGGAGGCGGGCACTGAAGCTTTCTTT. It is translated as CASSLTGEAGTEAFF. Full variable domain (missing parts from reference TRBV28 and TRBJ1-1): DVKVTQSSRYLVKRTGEKVFLECVQDMDHENMFWYRQDPGLGLRLIYFSYDVKMKEKGDIPEGYSVSREKKERFSLILESASTNQTSMYLCASSLTGEAGTEAFFGQGTRLTVV.

The gene calls are TRBV28 and TRBJ1-2, with TRBD1 matching 8 bases. The CDR3 consists of 12 residues. Trimming removed 10 bases from V and 5 bases from J; junction bases left unmatched: 6. CDR1 and CDR2 from the germline V gene are MDHEN and SYDVKM. DNA of the CDR3: TGTGCCACCCCCGACAGGGGATATGGCTACACCTTC. Its protein is CATPDRGYGYTF.

In DNA, the CDR3 is TGTGCCAGCAGTTACTCACCGGGGGGGGATTTTGGTGGCTACACCTTC. Its translation is CASSYSPGGDFGGYTF. V and J are TRBV6-5 and TRBJ1-2, with TRBD1 as a possible D gene (5 bases). The V gene's germline CDR1 is MNHEY and CDR2 SVGAGI. The germline V and J ends were trimmed by 0 bases and 7 bases, with 18 bases remaining between them. CDR3 size: 16 residues.

This clone was detected once. The rearrangement uses TRBV7-3 and TRBJ2-2; TRBD1 is a possible D gene (6 bases). The germline gives CDR1 SGHTA, CDR2 FQGTGA. V was cut by 3 bases and J by 6 bases, with 11 bases left in between. This CDR3 has 14 residues. In nucleotides, the CDR3 is TGTGCCAGCAGCTTGCAGGGGACGGCCGGGGAGCTGTTTTTT. It encodes CASSLQGTAGELFF.

This chain links TRBV6-2 or TRBV6-3 with TRBJ1-4; 8 nucleotides line up with TRBD1. Losses at the gene ends were 2 bases for V and 5 bases for J; bases not matched to a gene: 1. The CDR3 is 14 amino acids. Per germline, CDR1 MNHEY and CDR2 SVGEGT. CDR3 residues: CASSYRTGNEKLFF. DNA for the CDR3: TGTGCCAGCAGTTACCGGACAGGGAATGAAAAACTGTTTTTT.

V and J are TRBV7-2 and TRBJ2-7; D is possibly TRBD1 (5 bases). Germline CDR1 SGHTA, CDR2 FQGNSA. With 1 base removed from V and 3 bases from J, the gap between germline ends came to 13 bases. The CDR3 totals 15 residues. The CDR3 spells CASSLEDSIYYEQYF. DNA of the CDR3: TGTGCCAGCAGCTTAGAAGACAGTATATACTACGAGCAGTACTTC.

In this sample, this clone turned up a few times. This chain uses TRBV3-1 (or the pseudogene TRBV3-2) with TRBJ2-7, with 9 bases matching TRBD1. Per the germline V gene, CDR1 is LGHDT and CDR2 is YNNKEL (reference sequence). The CDR3 extends over 15 amino acids. V was clipped by 1 base and J by 6 bases; unmatched bases: 7. DNA of the CDR3: TGTGCCAGCAGCCAAGCAGGGACAGGGTGTTGCGAGCAGTACTTC. Protein: CASSQAGTGCCEQYF.

The chain uses TRBV7-2 and TRBJ2-3, with D hard to call. Trimming left V 1 base short and J 4 bases short, with 18 bases between. The CDR3 runs to 17 residues. CDR1 and CDR2 (germline): SGHTA, FQGNSA. The CDR3 DNA reads TGTGCCAGCAGCTTAGGTGTCTTTAGTCTTTCCCCAGATACGCAGTATTTT. This translates into CASSLGVFSLSPDTQYF. Full variable domain (rest looked up from reference TRBV7-2 and TRBJ2-3): GAGVSQSPSNKVTEKGKDVELRCDPISGHTALYWYRQSLGQGLEFLIYFQGNSAPDKSGLPSDRFSAERTGGSVSTLTIQRTQQEDSAVYLCASSLGVFSLSPDTQYFGPGTRLTVL.

The rearrangement joins TRBV24-1 to TRBJ2-2, with 10 positions matching TRBD2. The CDR3 runs to 17 residues. Trimming at V came to 5 bases and at J to 1 base, leaving 6 bases not matched to a gene. In germline, CDR1 is KGHDR, CDR2 SFDVKD. For the CDR3, the DNA is TGTGCCACCAGTGCACTAGCGGGGTTCGGGAACACCGGGGAGCTGTTTTTT. Amino acids: CATSALAGFGNTGELFF.

This chain connects TRBV29-1 to TRBJ2-1; D unclear. Trimming shortened V by 5 bases and J by 9 bases, and 8 bases separated the two germline ends. This CDR3 spans 10 amino acids. From germline, CDR1 is SQVTM and CDR2 ANQGSEA. CDR3 DNA sequence: TGCAGCGTTATCTTCCGTGAGCAGTTCTTC. Translated: CSVIFREQFF.

This clone was found once. This chain connects TRBV5-1 to TRBJ1-2; D call uncertain. From germline, CDR1 is SGHRS and CDR2 YFSETQ. V was shortened by 0 bases and J by 0 bases, with 9 bases between the two germline ends. The CDR3 runs 15 residues. The CDR3 region is CASSLEHRTNYGYTF. The CDR3 nucleotides are TGCGCCAGCAGCTTGGAACACAGAACTAACTATGGCTACACCTTC. The variable domain in full, with the rest retrieved from reference TRBV5-1 and TRBJ1-2, is KAGVTQTPRYLIKTRGQQVTLSCSPISGHRSVSWYQQTPGQGLQFLFEYFSETQRNKGNFPGRFSGRQFSNSRSEMNVSTLELGDSALYLCASSLEHRTNYGYTFGSGTRLTVV.

The CDR3 loop reads CASRYQPGGASPLHF. The CDR3 coding sequence is TGTGCCAGCAGGTACCAACCTGGGGGGGCTTCACCCCTCCACTTT. The genes are TRBV6-5 and TRBJ1-6; D perhaps matches TRBD1 (6 bases). V lost 6 bases, J lost 9 bases, and 18 bases lay in between. Looked up from germline, CDR1 is MNHEY and CDR2 is SVGAGI. The CDR3 consists of 15 residues.

The rearrangement joins TRBV4-3 to TRBJ2-3; D uncertain. Trimming cost V 1 base and J 2 bases, with 7 bases left between them. This CDR3 is 14 amino acids long. Germline V lookup: CDR1 LGHNA, CDR2 YSLEER. The CDR3 protein is CASSQGGSTDTQYF. Written as DNA, the CDR3 is TGCGCCAGCAGCCAAGGTGGCTCCACAGATACGCAGTATTTT.

The chain uses TRBV5-8 and TRBJ2-1; the D is unclear. This CDR3 is built from 15 residues. The germline gives CDR1 SGHTS, CDR2 YDEGEE. Trimming shortened V by 5 bases and J by 7 bases, and 19 bases separated the two germline ends. This chain's CDR3 is CASRSGDFELNEQFF. CDR3 in DNA: TGTGCCAGCAGGTCCGGCGACTTCGAGCTTAATGAGCAGTTCTTC. Using reference TRBV5-8 and TRBJ2-1 for the parts outside the CDR3, the full variable domain is EAGVTQSPTHLIKTRGQQATLRCSPISGHTSVYWYQQALGLGLQFLLWYDEGEERNRGNFPPRFSGRQFPNYSSELNVNALELEDSALYLCASRSGDFELNEQFFGPGTRLTVL.

The CDR3 reads CASSEMVRVLFF. The DNA for the CDR3 is TGTGCCAGCAGTGAAATGGTGCGGGTGCTGTTTTTT. The chain couples TRBV6-1 to TRBJ1-4; D ambiguous. The CDR3 is made up of 12 amino acids. Trimming removed 2 bases at V and 14 bases at J, with 12 bases between. Germline-derived CDR1 and CDR2 are MNHNS and SASEGT.

This clone has only one observation. The J gene is TRBJ2-3, the V gene TRBV10-3, with D tentatively TRBD1 (6 bases). In germline, CDR1 is ENHRY, CDR2 SYGVKD. This CDR3 region has 21 residues. Trimming left V 3 bases short and J 3 bases short, with 31 bases between. CDR3 nucleotide sequence: TGTGCCATCAGTGATTTACTGGGACGGAACAGGACCCCTCAGGGGACAGATACGCAGTATTTT. It yields the protein CAISDLLGRNRTPQGTDTQYF.

Comment on this clone: The sample has other DNA sequences that encode this CDR3 too. The rearrangement joins TRBV9 to TRBJ2-7; D perhaps matches TRBD1 (6 bases). The CDR3 totals 15 residues. In germline, CDR1 is SGDLS, CDR2 YYNGEE. The germline V and J ends were trimmed by 0 bases and 1 base, with 11 bases remaining between them. The CDR3 here is CASSVAEQGSYEQYF. The CDR3 nucleotides read TGTGCCAGCAGCGTAGCTGAACAGGGTTCCTACGAGCAGTACTTC. The full variable domain, completed using reference TRBV9 and TRBJ2-7, is DSGVTQTPKHLITATGQRVTLRCSPRSGDLSVYWYQQSLDQGLQFLIQYYNGEERAKGNILERFSAQQFPDLHSELNLSSLELGDSALYFCASSVAEQGSYEQYFGPGTRLTVT.

This clone was seen once. V gene TRBV30 combines with J gene TRBJ2-1; 7 bases are a match to TRBD2. Germline CDR1 reads GTSNPN; CDR2 reads SVGIG (reference sequence). This CDR3 region has 17 residues. V was pared by 0 bases and J by 3 bases, with 11 bases of the junction left unmatched. The CDR3 loop reads CAWSVGRGTAYYNEQFF. The CDR3 DNA reads as TGTGCCTGGAGTGTGGGGCGGGGGACTGCCTACTACAATGAGCAGTTCTTC.